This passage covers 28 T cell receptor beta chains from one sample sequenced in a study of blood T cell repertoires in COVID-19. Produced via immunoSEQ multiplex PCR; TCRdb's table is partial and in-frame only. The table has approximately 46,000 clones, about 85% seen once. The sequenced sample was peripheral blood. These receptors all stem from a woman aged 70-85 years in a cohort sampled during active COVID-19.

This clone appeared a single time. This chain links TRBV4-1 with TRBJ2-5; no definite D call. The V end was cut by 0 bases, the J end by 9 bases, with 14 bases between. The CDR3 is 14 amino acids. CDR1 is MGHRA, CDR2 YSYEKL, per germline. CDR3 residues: CASSQDPTPMAQYF. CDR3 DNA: TGCGCCAGCAGCCAAGATCCTACCCCCATGGCCCAGTACTTC.

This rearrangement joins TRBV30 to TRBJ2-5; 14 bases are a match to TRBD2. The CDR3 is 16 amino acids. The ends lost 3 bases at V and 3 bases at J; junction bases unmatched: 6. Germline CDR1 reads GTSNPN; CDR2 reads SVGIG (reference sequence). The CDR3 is CAWSRGGLAGEETQYF. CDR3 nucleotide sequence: TGTGCCTGGAGCCGAGGGGGACTAGCGGGAGAAGAGACCCAGTACTTC.

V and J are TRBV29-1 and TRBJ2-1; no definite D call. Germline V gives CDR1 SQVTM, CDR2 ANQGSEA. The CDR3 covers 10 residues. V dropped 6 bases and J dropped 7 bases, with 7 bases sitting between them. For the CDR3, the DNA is TGCAGCGTGGTGAGGAATGAGCAGTTCTTC. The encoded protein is CSVVRNEQFF.

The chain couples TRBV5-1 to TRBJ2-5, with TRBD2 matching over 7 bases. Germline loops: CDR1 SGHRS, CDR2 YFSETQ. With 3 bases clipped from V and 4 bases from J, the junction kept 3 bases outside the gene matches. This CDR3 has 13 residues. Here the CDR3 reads CASSSASGETQYF. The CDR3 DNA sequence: TGCGCCAGCAGCTCGGCTAGCGGAGAGACCCAGTACTTC.

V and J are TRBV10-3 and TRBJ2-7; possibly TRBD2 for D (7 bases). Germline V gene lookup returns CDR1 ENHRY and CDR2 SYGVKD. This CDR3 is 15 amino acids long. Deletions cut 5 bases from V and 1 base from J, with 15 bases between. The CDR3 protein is CAISPTAGTSYEQYF. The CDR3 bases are TGTGCCATCAGTCCTACAGCGGGGACATCCTACGAGCAGTACTTC.

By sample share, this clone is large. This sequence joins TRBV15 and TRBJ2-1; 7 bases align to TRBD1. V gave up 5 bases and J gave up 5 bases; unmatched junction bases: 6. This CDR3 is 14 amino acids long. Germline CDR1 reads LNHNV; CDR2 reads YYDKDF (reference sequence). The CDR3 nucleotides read TGTGCCACCAGCGCGGCAGGGGGAAACAATGAGCAGTTCTTC. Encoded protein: CATSAAGGNNEQFF.

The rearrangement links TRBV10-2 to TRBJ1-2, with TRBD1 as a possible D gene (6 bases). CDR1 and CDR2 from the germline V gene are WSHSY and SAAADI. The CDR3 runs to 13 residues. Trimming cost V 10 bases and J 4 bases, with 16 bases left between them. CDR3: CATVQGMGYGYTF. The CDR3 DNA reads TGCGCCACCGTCCAGGGGATGGGCTATGGCTACACCTTC.

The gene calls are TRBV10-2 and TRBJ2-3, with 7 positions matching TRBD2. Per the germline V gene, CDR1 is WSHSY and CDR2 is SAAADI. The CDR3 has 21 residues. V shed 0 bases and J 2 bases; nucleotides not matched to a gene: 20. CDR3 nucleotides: TGCGCCAGCAGTGAGTCGCGGCTTAAGAGGGAGGGCCTCGGAACCACAGATACGCAGTATTTT. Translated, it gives CASSESRLKREGLGTTDTQYF.

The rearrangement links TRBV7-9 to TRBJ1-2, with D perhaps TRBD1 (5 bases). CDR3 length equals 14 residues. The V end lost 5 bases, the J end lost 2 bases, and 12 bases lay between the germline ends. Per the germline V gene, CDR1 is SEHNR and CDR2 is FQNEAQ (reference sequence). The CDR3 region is CASSPGNSNYGYTF. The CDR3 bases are TGTGCCAGCAGCCCAGGGAATTCCAACTATGGCTACACCTTC. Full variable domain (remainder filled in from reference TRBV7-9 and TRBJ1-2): DTGVSQNPRHKITKRGQNVTFRCDPISEHNRLYWYRQTLGQGPEFLTYFQNEAQLEKSRLLSDRFSAERPKGSFSTLEIQRTEQGDSAMYLCASSPGNSNYGYTFGSGTRLTVV.

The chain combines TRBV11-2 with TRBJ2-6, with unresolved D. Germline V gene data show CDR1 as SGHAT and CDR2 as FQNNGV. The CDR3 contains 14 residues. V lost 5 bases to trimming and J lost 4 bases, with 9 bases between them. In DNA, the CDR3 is TGTGCCAGCAGCGTAAGCGAAGGGGCCAACGTCCTGACTTTC. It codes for CASSVSEGANVLTF.

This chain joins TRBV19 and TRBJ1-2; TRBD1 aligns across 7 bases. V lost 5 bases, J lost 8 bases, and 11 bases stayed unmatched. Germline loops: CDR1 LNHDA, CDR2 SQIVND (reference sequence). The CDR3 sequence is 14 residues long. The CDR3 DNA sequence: TGTGCCAGTAGTTACAGGGGAGATTCCAGCGGCTACACCTTC. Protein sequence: CASSYRGDSSGYTF. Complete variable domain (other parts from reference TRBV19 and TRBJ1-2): DGGITQSPKYLFRKEGQNVTLSCEQNLNHDAMYWYRQDPGQGLRLIYYSQIVNDFQKGDIAEGYSVSREKKESFPLTVTSAQKNPTAFYLCASSYRGDSSGYTFGSGTRLTVV.

This chain's CDR3 is CASSRSSSSYNEQFF. CDR3 DNA sequence: TGTGCCAGCAGTCGTAGCTCGAGCTCCTACAATGAGCAGTTCTTC. The chain recombines TRBV3-1 (or the pseudogene TRBV3-2) with TRBJ2-1, with D uncertain. This CDR3 is 15 amino acids long. In germline, CDR1 is LGHDT, CDR2 YNNKEL (reference sequence). Trimming left V 6 bases short and J 0 bases short, with 12 bases between.

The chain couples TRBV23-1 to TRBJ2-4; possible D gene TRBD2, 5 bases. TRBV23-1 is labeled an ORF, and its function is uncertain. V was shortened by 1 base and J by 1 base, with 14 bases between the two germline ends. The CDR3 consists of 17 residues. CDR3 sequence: CASSQYERESAKNIQYF. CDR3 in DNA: TGCGCCAGCAGTCAATACGAAAGGGAGAGCGCCAAAAACATTCAGTACTTC.

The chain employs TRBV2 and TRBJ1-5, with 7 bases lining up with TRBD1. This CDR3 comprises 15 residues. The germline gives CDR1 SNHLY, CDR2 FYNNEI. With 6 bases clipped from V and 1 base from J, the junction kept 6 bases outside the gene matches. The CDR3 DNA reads TGTGCCAGCAGGATAACAGGGGACAGCAATCAGCCCCAGCATTTT. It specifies CASRITGDSNQPQHF.

CDR3 in DNA: TGTGCCAGCAGCCAAGATGATTCCGACACCTACGAGCAGTACTTC. Protein product: CASSQDDSDTYEQYF. The chain employs TRBV4-2 and TRBJ2-7; D is unclear. V was pared by 0 bases and J by 2 bases, with 11 bases between. This CDR3 is built from 15 residues. Germline loops: CDR1 LGHNA, CDR2 YNFKEQ.

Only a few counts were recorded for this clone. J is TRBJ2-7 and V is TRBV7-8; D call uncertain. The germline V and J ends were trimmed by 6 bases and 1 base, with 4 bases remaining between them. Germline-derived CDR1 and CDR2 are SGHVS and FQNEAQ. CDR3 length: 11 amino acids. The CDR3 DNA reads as TGTGCCAGCAGTCCTTCCTACGAGCAGTACTTC. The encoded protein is CASSPSYEQYF.

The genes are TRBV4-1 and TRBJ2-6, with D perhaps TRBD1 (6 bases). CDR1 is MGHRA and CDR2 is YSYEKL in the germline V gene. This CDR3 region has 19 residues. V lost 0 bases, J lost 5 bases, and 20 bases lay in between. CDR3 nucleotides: TGCGCCAGCAGCCAAGAGTCGAGTGGCTCAGGGGCGCGGGCCAACGTCCTGACTTTC. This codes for CASSQESSGSGARANVLTF.

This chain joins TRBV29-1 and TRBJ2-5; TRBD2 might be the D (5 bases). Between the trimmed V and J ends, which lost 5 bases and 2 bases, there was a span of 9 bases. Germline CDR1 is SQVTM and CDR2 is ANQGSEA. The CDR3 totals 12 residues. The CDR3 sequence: CSVLEGQETQYF. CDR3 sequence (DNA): TGCAGCGTTCTAGAGGGACAAGAGACCCAGTACTTC.

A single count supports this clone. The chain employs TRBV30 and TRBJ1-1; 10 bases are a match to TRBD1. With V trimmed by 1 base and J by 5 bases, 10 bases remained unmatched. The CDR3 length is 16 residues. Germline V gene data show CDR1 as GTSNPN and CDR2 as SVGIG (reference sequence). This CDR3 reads CAWSGRGTGAYTEAFF. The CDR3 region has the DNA TGTGCCTGGAGTGGTAGGGGGACAGGGGCCTATACTGAAGCTTTCTTT.

The CDR3 DNA follows: TGTGCCAGCTTAGCGGGAGGTGGTACAGATACGCAGTATTTT. Translated: CASLAGGGTDTQYF. V is TRBV6-5 and J is TRBJ2-3, with 10 bases lining up with TRBD2. Germline V gene lookup returns CDR1 MNHEY and CDR2 SVGAGI. With 8 bases clipped from V and 3 bases from J, the junction kept 5 bases outside the gene matches. CDR3 length: 14 amino acids.

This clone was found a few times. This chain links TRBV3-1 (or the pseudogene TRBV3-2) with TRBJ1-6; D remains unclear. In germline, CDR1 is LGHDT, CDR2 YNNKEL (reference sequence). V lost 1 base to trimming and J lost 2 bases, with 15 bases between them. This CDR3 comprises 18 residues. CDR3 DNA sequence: TGTGCCAGCAGCCAAGGGTGGAAGGGAGGAACCTATAATTCACCCCTCCACTTT. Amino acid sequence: CASSQGWKGGTYNSPLHF.

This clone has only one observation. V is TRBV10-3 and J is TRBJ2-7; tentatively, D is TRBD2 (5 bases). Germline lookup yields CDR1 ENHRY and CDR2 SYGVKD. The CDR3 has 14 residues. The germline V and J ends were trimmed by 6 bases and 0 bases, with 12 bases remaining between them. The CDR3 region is CAISLAISSYEQYF. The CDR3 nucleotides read TGTGCCATCAGCTTAGCGATCAGCTCCTACGAGCAGTACTTC.

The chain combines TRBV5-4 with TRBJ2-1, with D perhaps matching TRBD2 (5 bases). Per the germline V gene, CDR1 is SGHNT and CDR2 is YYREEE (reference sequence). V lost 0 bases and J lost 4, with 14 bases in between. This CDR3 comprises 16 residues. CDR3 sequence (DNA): TGTGCCAGCAGCTTGGTGTCGTCTAGCAGATACAATGAGCAGTTCTTC. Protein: CASSLVSSSRYNEQFF.

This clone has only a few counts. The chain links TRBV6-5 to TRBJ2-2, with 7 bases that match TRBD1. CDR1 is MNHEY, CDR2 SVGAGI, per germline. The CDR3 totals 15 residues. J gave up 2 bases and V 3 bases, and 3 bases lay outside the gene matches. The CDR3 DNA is TGTGCCAGCAGTTATGGACAGGTTAACACCGGGGAGCTGTTTTTT. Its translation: CASSYGQVNTGELFF.

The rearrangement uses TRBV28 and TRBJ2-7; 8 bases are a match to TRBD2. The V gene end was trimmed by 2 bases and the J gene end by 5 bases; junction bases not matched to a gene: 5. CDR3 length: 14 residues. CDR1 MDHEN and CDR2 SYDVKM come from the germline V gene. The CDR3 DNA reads TGTGCCAGCAGTTTAGGTAGCGGGATAAACGAGCAGTACTTC. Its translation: CASSLGSGINEQYF.

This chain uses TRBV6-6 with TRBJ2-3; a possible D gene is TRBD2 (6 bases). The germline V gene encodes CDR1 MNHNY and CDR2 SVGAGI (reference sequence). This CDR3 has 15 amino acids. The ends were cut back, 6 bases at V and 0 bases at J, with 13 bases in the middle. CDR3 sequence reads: CASRRTTTSTDTQYF. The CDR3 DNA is TGTGCCAGCAGAAGGACTACTACGAGCACAGATACGCAGTATTTT.

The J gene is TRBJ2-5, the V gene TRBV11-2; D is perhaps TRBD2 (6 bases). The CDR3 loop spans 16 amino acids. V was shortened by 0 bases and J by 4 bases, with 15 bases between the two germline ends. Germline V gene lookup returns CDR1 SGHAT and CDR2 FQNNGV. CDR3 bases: TGTGCCAGCAGCTTAGATCGAGCGTGGAGGGCAGAGACCCAGTACTTC. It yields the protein CASSLDRAWRAETQYF.

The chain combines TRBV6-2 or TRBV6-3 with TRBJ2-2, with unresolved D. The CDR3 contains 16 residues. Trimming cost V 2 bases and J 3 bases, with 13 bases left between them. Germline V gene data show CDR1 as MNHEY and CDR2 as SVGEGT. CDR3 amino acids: CASSYAVLTYTGELFF. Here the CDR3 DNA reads TGTGCCAGCAGTTACGCGGTGCTAACATACACCGGGGAGCTGTTTTTT.